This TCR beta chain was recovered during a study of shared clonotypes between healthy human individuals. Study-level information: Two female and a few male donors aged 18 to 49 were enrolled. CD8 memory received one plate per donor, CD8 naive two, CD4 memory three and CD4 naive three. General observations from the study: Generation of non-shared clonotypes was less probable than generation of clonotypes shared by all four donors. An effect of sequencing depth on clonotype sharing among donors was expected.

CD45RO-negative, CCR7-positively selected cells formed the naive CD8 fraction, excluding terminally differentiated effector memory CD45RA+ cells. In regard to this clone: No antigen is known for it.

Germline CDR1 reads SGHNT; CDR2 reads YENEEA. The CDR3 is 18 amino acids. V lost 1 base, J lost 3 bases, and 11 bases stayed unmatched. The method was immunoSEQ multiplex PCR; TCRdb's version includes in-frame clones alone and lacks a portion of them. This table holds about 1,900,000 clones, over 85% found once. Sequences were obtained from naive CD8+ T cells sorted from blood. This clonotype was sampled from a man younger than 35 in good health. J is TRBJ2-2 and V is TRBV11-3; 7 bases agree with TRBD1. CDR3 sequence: CASSLVGPGTEDTGELFF. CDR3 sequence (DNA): TGTGCCAGCAGCTTAGTCGGGCCCGGGACAGAAGACACCGGGGAGCTGTTTTTT. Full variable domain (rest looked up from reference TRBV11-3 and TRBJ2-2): EAGVVQSPRYKIIEKKQPVAFWCNPISGHNTLYWYLQNLGQGPELLIRYENEEAVDDSQLPKDRFSAERLKGVDSTLKIQPAELGDSAVYLCASSLVGPGTEDTGELFFGEGSRLTVL.